The rows below give T cell receptor beta chains drawn from one sample of a study of blood T cells in healthy people across ages. TCRdb called the 5' RACE reads again in MiXCR, with one record for every CDR3 protein. In the table there are some 930,000 distinct CDR3 sequences, almost 30% of which are singletons. The sample was also linked to a second study, of T cells of mothers and their children.

Sequencing was done on a sample of blood. These receptors all come from a woman in her thirties or forties in good health. CDR3s include the opening cysteine and the closing phenylalanine or tryptophan. The D gene is left open where the match is weak. Not every row has a clone size; where given, it reads once, few, many or a size class.

TRBV7-9	-	TRBD1	TRBJ1-1	CASSLPGGAGSNTEAFF	TGTGCCAGCAGCTTACCAGGGGGGGCGGGATCGAACACTGAAGCTTTCTTT
TRBV28	few	-	TRBJ1-2	CASSFPDTGYGYTF	TGTGCCAGCAGTTTCCCCGACACAGGCTATGGCTACACCTTC
TRBV20-1	many	-	TRBJ1-2	CSATGTSYGYTF	TGCAGTGCAACCGGGACCTCATATGGCTACACCTTC
TRBV28	-	-	TRBJ1-2	CASTPGAGVYGYTF	TGTGCCAGCACCCCTGGCGCAGGGGTCTATGGCTACACCTTC
TRBV4-3	-	-	TRBJ1-2	CASSPRGGSGPYGYTF	TGCGCCAGCAGCCCTCGTGGAGGGAGTGGTCCCTATGGCTACACCTTC
TRBV5-4	-	TRBD2	TRBJ2-5	CASSLAASGGPETQYF	TGTGCCAGCAGCTTGGCTGCTAGCGGGGGCCCAGAGACCCAGTACTTC
TRBV7-2	-	-	TRBJ1-2	CASSPGTVVYGYTF	TGTGCCAGCAGCCCGGGGACGGTAGTCTATGGCTACACCTTC
TRBV4-2	-	-	TRBJ2-3	CASSQDRLADTQYF	TGTGCCAGCAGCCAAGATAGGCTAGCGGATACGCAGTATTTT
TRBV7-2	few	TRBD2	TRBJ2-5	CASSASGRTETQYF	TGTGCCAGCAGCGCTAGCGGGAGGACAGAGACCCAGTACTTC
TRBV7-9	-	TRBD2	TRBJ2-6	CASIGGATGWGSGTNVLTF	TGTGCCAGCATCGGGGGGGCCACTGGCTGGGGCTCTGGGACCAACGTCCTGACTTTC
TRBV4-1	few	-	TRBJ1-4	CASSQDGNEKLFF	TGCGCCAGCAGCCAAGATGGAAATGAAAAACTGTTTTTT
TRBV6-2/TRBV6-3	-	TRBD2	TRBJ2-5	CASSYSGLAGAKTETQYF	TGTGCCAGCAGTTACTCGGGACTAGCGGGGGCCAAAACGGAGACCCAGTACTTC
TRBV29-1	-	TRBD1	TRBJ2-7	CSVEVRGQTYEQYF	TGCAGCGTTGAAGTAAGGGGGCAGACCTACGAGCAGTACTTC
TRBV5-1	many	-	TRBJ2-3	CASSLGSTDTQYF	TGTGCCAGCAGTCTCGGGAGCACAGATACGCAGTATTTT
TRBV6-5	-	-	TRBJ1-1	CASSYTNGRRNTEAFF	TGTGCCAGCAGTTACACTAATGGACGGAGGAACACTGAAGCTTTCTTT
TRBV29-1	many	-	TRBJ2-7	CSVRAGPYEQYF	TGCAGCGTTCGGGCAGGGCCCTACGAGCAGTACTTC
TRBV6-5	few	-	TRBJ1-5	CASSYSGAKPQHF	TGTGCCAGCAGTTACTCGGGGGCGAAGCCCCAGCATTTT
TRBV11-2	-	-	TRBJ2-7	CASSLRGQGNYEQYF	TGTGCCAGCAGCTTAAGAGGGCAGGGGAACTACGAGCAGTACTTC
TRBV5-8	-	-	TRBJ1-2	CASRAVEGYGYTF	TGTGCCAGCAGGGCGGTGGAAGGCTATGGCTACACCTTC
TRBV25-1	few	TRBD1	TRBJ2-5	CANSVNLGQPQEQYF	TGTGCCAACTCCGTTAACCTGGGACAGCCCCAGGAGCAGTACTTC
TRBV7-9	-	-	TRBJ2-1	CASSLRASPQFF	TGTGCCAGCAGCCTGCGGGCGTCCCCTCAGTTCTTC
TRBV12-3/TRBV12-4	-	TRBD1	TRBJ2-7	CASRKGQGGYEQYF	TGTGCCAGCAGAAAGGGACAGGGCGGATACGAGCAGTACTTC
TRBV11-2	few	-	TRBJ2-2	CASNLGVANTGELFF	TGTGCCAGCAACTTGGGGGTAGCGAACACCGGGGAGCTGTTTTTT